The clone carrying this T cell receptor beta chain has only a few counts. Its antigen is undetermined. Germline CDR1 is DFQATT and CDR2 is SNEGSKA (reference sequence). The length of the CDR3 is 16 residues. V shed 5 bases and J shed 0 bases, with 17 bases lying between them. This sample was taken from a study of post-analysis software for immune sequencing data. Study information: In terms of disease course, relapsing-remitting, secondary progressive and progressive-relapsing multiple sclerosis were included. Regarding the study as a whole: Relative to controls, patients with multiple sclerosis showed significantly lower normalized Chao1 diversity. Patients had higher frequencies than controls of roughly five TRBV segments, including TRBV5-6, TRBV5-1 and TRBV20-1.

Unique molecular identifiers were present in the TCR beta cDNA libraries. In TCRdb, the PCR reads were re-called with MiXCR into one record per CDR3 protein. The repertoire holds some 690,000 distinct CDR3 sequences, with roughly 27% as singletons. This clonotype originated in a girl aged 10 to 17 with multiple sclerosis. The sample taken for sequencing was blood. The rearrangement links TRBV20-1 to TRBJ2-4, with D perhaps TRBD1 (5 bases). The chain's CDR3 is CSAFRTQNLAKNIQYF. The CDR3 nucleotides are TGCAGTGCTTTCCGGACACAAAATCTAGCCAAAAACATTCAGTACTTC.